This entry describes one TCR beta chain. Its antigen remains undetermined. No base quality information exists; no much larger clone differs at one position. Libraries were built with the immunoSEQ multiplex PCR assay. Under the source paper's analysis protocol: A statistical classification framework was built for diagnosing cytomegalovirus status from the catalog of TCR beta chain sequences. Sourced from immuneACCESS, this table was stored by TCRdb with only in-frame sequences that have V and J called. A share of the clones is absent; for the studies checked, an unresolved V gene accounts for under half, and the remainder has no known explanation. V, J and clone size reflect that table, while D and trimming were determined from the DNA. Here the sample has about 110,000 clones; 70% to 85% occur a single time. About 3% of the sample belongs to the ten largest clones. The data derive from a study of cytomegalovirus exposure and HLA in healthy donors (dated by TCRdb to about 2017). At the level of the whole study: According to a later analysis, one platform produced both the roughly 130 validation repertoires and the 620 or so repertoires of the first cohort. High-throughput TCR immunosequencing, statistical association of individual TCRs with disease status, and machine learning were combined to predict cytomegalovirus infection status. Along with the approximately 670-subject first cohort, a separate validation cohort of approximately 110 different subjects was used. The aim of the study was to test whether cataloging public T cell receptors could identify signatures of past pathogen exposure. General conclusions and limits of the study: Most TCR sequences were observed very rarely across donors, whereas some public TCRs were present in many individuals. All 120 or so repertoires were used to score co-occurrence in the validation cohort in a later analysis, because that analysis had no HLA typing for the cohort. Cytomegalovirus status was reported to be diagnosed by the classifier with high specificity and sensitivity in both the original and validation cohorts. Of the cluster scores, about 94% were above 0 in a later analysis, which found that TCRs clustered in the first cohort also tended to co-occur in the 130 or so validation repertoires. The study listed 164 TCR beta chains as associated with cytomegalovirus. The authors suggested that the approach could potentially be generalized to other disease states and immunological phenotypes. In vitro tests confirmed that three of the cytomegalovirus-associated TCR beta chains recognize cytomegalovirus antigens.

The donors were included in the validation cohort of 90 to 150 subjects, a group kept apart from the 666-subject first cohort. From the cysteine up to the phenylalanine, the CDR3 has a length of 14 residues. Of the read, only the CDR3 DNA is kept; its 42 bases are in frame from base 1. V is pruned by 3 bases and J by 4 bases, leaving 7 bases of the junction without a gene match. Taken from the germline V gene (reference sequence), the CDR1 and CDR2 loops are GTSNPN and SVGIG. The receptor was isolated from a woman between 18 and 29 years old in good health and CMV-seronegative. The sequencing sample was made of PBMCs. The chain links TRBV30 with TRBJ1-1, with 8 bases matching TRBD1. CDR3 reads: CAWRSGGGSTEAFF. The DNA is as follows: TGTGCCTGGAGATCAGGGGGCGGGAGCACTGAAGCTTTCTTT.